What follows are 25 T cell receptor beta chains derived from one specimen sequenced in a study of shared clonotypes between healthy human individuals. This table comes from immunoSEQ multiplex PCR, and its TCRdb copy is limited to in-frame clones, with some not included. The sample holds roughly 1,800,000 clones, about 95% seen once. In the naive CD8 group, cells lacked CD45RO and were positively selected for CCR7, so terminally differentiated effector memory CD45RA+ cells were left out. The specimen was naive CD8+ T cells sorted from blood. The receptor set was obtained from a man aged 18-30 years in good health.

The V gene is TRBV28, the J gene TRBJ2-2; D perhaps matches TRBD1 (6 bases). The CDR3 totals 14 residues. V lost 5 bases and J lost 3, with 10 bases in between. In germline, CDR1 is MDHEN, CDR2 SYDVKM. The CDR3: CASSADSYTGELFF. The CDR3 DNA is TGTGCCAGCAGTGCGGACAGTTACACCGGGGAGCTGTTTTTT.

This chain links TRBV6-1 with TRBJ1-3; D is unclear. The ends were cut back, 1 base at V and 3 bases at J, with 7 bases in the middle. The V gene's germline CDR1 is MNHNS and CDR2 SASEGT. The CDR3 is made up of 14 amino acids. DNA for the CDR3: TGTGCCAGCAGTGAAGAGGGAGGTGGAAACACCATATATTTT. Residues: CASSEEGGGNTIYF.

The CDR3 loop is CASVPFSGANVLTF. The DNA for the CDR3 is TGTGCCAGCGTGCCGTTCTCTGGGGCCAACGTCCTGACTTTC. The rearrangement joins TRBV13 to TRBJ2-6; D call uncertain. V was pared by 8 bases and J by 0 bases, with 8 bases between. The CDR3 is made up of 14 amino acids. Germline V gives CDR1 PRHDT, CDR2 FYEKMQ (reference sequence). The entire variable domain, with the rest obtained from reference TRBV13 and TRBJ2-6, is as follows: AAGVIQSPRHLIKEKRETATLKCYPIPRHDTVYWYQQGPGQDPQFLISFYEKMQSDKGSIPDRFSAQQFSDYHSELNMSSLELGDSALYFCASVPFSGANVLTFGAGSRLTVL.

V usage is TRBV7-9 and J usage is TRBJ2-1; 8 nucleotides match TRBD2. The CDR3 runs to 14 residues. Germline CDR1 SEHNR, CDR2 FQNEAQ (reference sequence). The junction had 3 bases not matched to a gene; V was cut back by 4 bases and J by 4 bases. This CDR3 reads CASSSGTRYNEQFF. The CDR3 DNA sequence: TGTGCCAGCAGCTCCGGGACTAGGTACAATGAGCAGTTCTTC.

In its sample, this clone was seen a few times. This chain uses TRBV14 with TRBJ1-1, with 7 bases matching TRBD1. The V gene end was trimmed by 0 bases and the J gene end by 4 bases; junction bases not matched to a gene: 2. The CDR3 totals 14 residues. Germline V gene data show CDR1 as SGHDN and CDR2 as FVKESK. This CDR3 reads CASSQEPGGTEAFF. In DNA, the CDR3 is TGTGCCAGCAGCCAAGAGCCAGGGGGCACTGAAGCTTTCTTT.

To note about this clone: This sample also contains other DNA sequences that code for the same CDR3. J is TRBJ2-1 and V is TRBV7-9, with D unclear. Germline CDR1 reads SEHNR; CDR2 reads FQNEAQ (reference sequence). The CDR3 covers 13 residues. Trimming removed 1 base at V and 3 bases at J, with 4 bases between. The CDR3 region is CASSLGNYNEQFF. CDR3 sequence (DNA): TGTGCCAGCAGCTTAGGTAACTACAATGAGCAGTTCTTC.

CDR3 sequence: CASSFAGLHYGYTF. The DNA of the CDR3 is TGTGCCAGCAGTTTCGCAGGGCTTCACTATGGCTACACCTTC. This chain uses TRBV27 with TRBJ1-2, with D possibly being TRBD1 (5 bases). Trimming removed 3 bases at V and 3 bases at J, with 11 bases between. The CDR3 runs to 14 residues. Germline CDR1 is MNHEY and CDR2 is SMNVEV (reference sequence).

As DNA, the CDR3 is TGTGCCAGTGGACAGGAGAACTACAATGAGCAGTTCTTC. Its protein is CASGQENYNEQFF. The J gene is TRBJ2-1, the V gene TRBV2; 7 bases are a match to TRBD1. This CDR3 contains 13 residues. CDR1 SNHLY and CDR2 FYNNEI come from the germline V gene. Trimming cost V 9 bases and J 3 bases; bases outside gene matches: 5.

The chain employs TRBV13 and TRBJ2-7; the D gene is possibly TRBD2 (5 bases). V lost 5 bases to trimming and J lost 7 bases, with 18 bases between them. The CDR3 loop spans 14 amino acids. Per germline, CDR1 PRHDT and CDR2 FYEKMQ (reference sequence). The CDR3 nucleotides are TGTGCCAGCAGCCCAATAAATTCGGGGAGTGAGCAGTACTTC. Its protein is CASSPINSGSEQYF.

V is TRBV29-1 and J is TRBJ1-6; weak D call: TRBD1 (6 bases). There are 13 residues in the CDR3. Trimming shortened V by 0 bases and J by 14 bases, and 14 bases separated the two germline ends. CDR1 and CDR2 (germline): SQVTM, ANQGSEA. CDR3 region: CSVEDPTGGTLHF. CDR3 nucleotides: TGCAGCGTTGAAGATCCGACAGGAGGGACCCTCCACTTT.

The chain recombines TRBV27 with TRBJ2-1; 7 bases align to TRBD1. The CDR3 is 14 residues long. J gave up 4 bases and V 4 bases, and 4 bases lay outside the gene matches. Germline CDR1 reads MNHEY; CDR2 reads SMNVEV (reference sequence). In DNA form, the CDR3 reads TGTGCCAGCAGTTACCCGGGACAGTACAATGAGCAGTTCTTC. Residues: CASSYPGQYNEQFF.

The chain links TRBV29-1 to TRBJ2-3; TRBD2 matches at 8 bases. With 1 base clipped from V and 0 bases from J, the junction kept 6 bases outside the gene matches. The CDR3 totals 16 residues. Looked up from germline, CDR1 is SQVTM and CDR2 is ANQGSEA. The CDR3 DNA sequence: TGCAGCGTTGAAGCGGTCACGGGGGGGAGCACAGATACGCAGTATTTT. It encodes CSVEAVTGGSTDTQYF.

The chain joins TRBV10-1 to TRBJ2-3; D is unresolved. The CDR3 runs 12 residues. Germline lookup yields CDR1 WNHNN and CDR2 SYGVQD (reference sequence). The V end was cut by 3 bases, the J end by 6 bases, with 7 bases between. Written as DNA, the CDR3 is TGCGCCAGCAGTGATAGTCTGGATACGCAGTATTTT. This sequence encodes CASSDSLDTQYF.

The V call is TRBV5-1, the J call TRBJ2-7, with D unresolved. Germline CDR1 SGHRS, CDR2 YFSETQ. The CDR3 has 15 residues. Deletions cut 4 bases from V and 2 bases from J, with 16 bases between. CDR3 nucleotide sequence: TGCGCCAGCAGCCCAAGGGAAAAACGAGCCTACGAGCAGTACTTC. This codes for CASSPREKRAYEQYF.

CDR3 protein: CASSLGGARNYGYTF. In DNA form, the CDR3 reads TGTGCCAGCAGCTTGGGAGGGGCGCGGAACTATGGCTACACCTTC. The chain links TRBV5-8 to TRBJ1-2; tentative D call: TRBD1 (5 bases). This CDR3 comprises 15 residues. Per the germline V gene, CDR1 is SGHTS and CDR2 is YDEGEE. V lost 0 bases to trimming and J lost 2 bases, with 11 bases between them.

Points on this clone: The sample contains more than one DNA sequence encoding this CDR3. The rearrangement joins TRBV11-3 to TRBJ2-2; no reliable D call. The CDR3 is 12 amino acids. CDR1 is SGHNT, CDR2 YENEEA, per germline. The V end was cut by 5 bases, the J end by 5 bases, with 6 bases between. CDR3 nucleotides: TGTGCCAGCAGCCCCGTAACCGGGGAGCTGTTTTTT. Translated: CASSPVTGELFF. Variable domain in full (rest from reference TRBV11-3 and TRBJ2-2): EAGVVQSPRYKIIEKKQPVAFWCNPISGHNTLYWYLQNLGQGPELLIRYENEEAVDDSQLPKDRFSAERLKGVDSTLKIQPAELGDSAVYLCASSPVTGELFFGEGSRLTVL.

This sequence joins TRBV6-5 and TRBJ2-5; D is ambiguous. Germline-derived CDR1 and CDR2 are MNHEY and SVGAGI. Deletions cut 6 bases from V and 3 bases from J, with 11 bases between. The CDR3 spans 13 residues. CDR3 residues: CASSPGEEETQYF. The CDR3 nucleotides read TGTGCCAGCAGCCCGGGCGAAGAAGAGACCCAGTACTTC.

The gene calls are TRBV6-6 and TRBJ2-7, with 14 bases fitting TRBD2. Germline V gene data show CDR1 as MNHNY and CDR2 as SVGAGI (reference sequence). The CDR3 length is 16 residues. Trimming removed 0 bases from V and 5 bases from J; junction bases left unmatched: 3. The CDR3 sequence: CASSYSTGLAGDEQYF. CDR3 DNA: TGTGCCAGCAGTTACTCGACGGGACTAGCGGGAGACGAGCAGTACTTC.

This rearrangement joins TRBV7-2 to TRBJ2-3; 9 nucleotides align to TRBD1. The CDR3 runs 13 residues. In germline, CDR1 is SGHTA, CDR2 FQGNSA. V shed 6 bases, J shed 3 bases, and the junction held 1 base outside the gene matches. The CDR3 is CASRGTGTDTQYF. For the CDR3, the DNA is TGTGCCAGCAGGGGGACAGGGACAGATACGCAGTATTTT.

About this clone: Other DNA sequences within the sample encode an identical CDR3. The chain links TRBV5-1 to TRBJ1-1, with a tentative D call TRBD1 (5 bases). Germline CDR1 SGHRS, CDR2 YFSETQ. This CDR3 is built from 14 residues. Trimming pared 0 bases from V and 4 bases from J, leaving 10 bases between. The CDR3 loop reads CASSLGQGVTEAFF. The CDR3 bases are TGCGCCAGCAGCTTGGGGCAGGGCGTCACTGAAGCTTTCTTT.

This rearrangement joins TRBV27 to TRBJ2-3; 9 bases match TRBD1. V lost 7 bases, J lost 1 base, and 6 bases stayed unmatched. CDR3 length: 15 amino acids. Germline V gene data show CDR1 as MNHEY and CDR2 as SMNVEV (reference sequence). The DNA of the CDR3 is TGTGCCAGCAAGATCTGGGACAGGGGCACAGATACGCAGTATTTT. Its protein product is CASKIWDRGTDTQYF.

This chain uses TRBV10-2 with TRBJ2-1; 9 bases align to TRBD2. Germline lookup yields CDR1 WSHSY and CDR2 SAAADI. The CDR3 covers 14 residues. V gave up 6 bases and J gave up 4 bases; unmatched junction bases: 4. This CDR3 is CASSLTSGYNEQFF. The CDR3 DNA follows: TGCGCCAGCAGCCTGACTAGCGGATACAATGAGCAGTTCTTC.

This rearrangement joins TRBV15 to TRBJ1-1; 7 bases match TRBD1. V dropped 4 bases and J dropped 4; count of bases not matched to a gene: 24. The CDR3 is 20 amino acids. From germline, CDR1 is LNHNV and CDR2 YYDKDF (reference sequence). The chain's CDR3 is CATSTGQAGVGGPISTEAFF. CDR3 nucleotides: TGTGCCACCAGCACCGGACAGGCTGGGGTAGGGGGACCGATAAGCACTGAAGCTTTCTTT.

The rearrangement links TRBV5-4 to TRBJ2-1, with TRBD2 matching 14 bases. Trimming removed 5 bases from V and 12 bases from J; junction bases left unmatched: 13. The CDR3 is 16 amino acids. Germline values: CDR1 SGHNT, CDR2 YYREEE (reference sequence). In DNA, the CDR3 is TGTGCCAGCAGAGGGGGGGGACTAGCGGGAGTAATGGGGCAGTTCTTC. It specifies CASRGGGLAGVMGQFF.

J is TRBJ2-7 and V is TRBV13, with D perhaps given as TRBD1 or TRBD2 (7 bases each). The germline CDR1 and CDR2 sequences are PRHDT and FYEKMQ (reference sequence). This CDR3 has 16 amino acids. V lost 4 bases, J lost 1 base, and 17 bases lay in between. CDR3 in DNA: TGTGCCAGCAGCTCCCAGACAGGGAGGGTGTCCTACGAGCAGTACTTC. This encodes CASSSQTGRVSYEQYF.